Detailed here is one TCR beta chain. Its antigen remains undetermined. There are no base qualities to consult, and no much larger clone falls within one base. These data belong to a study of MAIT cells during Salmonella Paratyphi A infection listed by TCRdb under 2017. Describing the broader study: A single dose of 1-5x10^3 CFU of S. Paratyphi A strain NVGH308 was ingested by adult volunteers aged 18 to 60. Starting at diagnosis, the diagnosed volunteers took ciprofloxacin 500 mg twice daily for 14 days. Study-wide conclusions, independent of this receptor: MAIT TRBV usage was oligoclonal, favouring TRBV20 and TRBV6, and appeared unchanged by infection. Compared with healthy controls, diagnosed volunteers had more expansion or contraction among the top five MAIT clonotypes (approximately 0.53 versus 0.13), a finding that suggests the repertoire is reshaped by infection. The availability of volunteer samples limited the sample sizes, but these sizes were considered adequate to detect differences between groups. A significant decrease in the space occupied by over-represented MAIT clonotypes was found from baseline to mid-infection (approximately 0.17 to 0.10), whereas no significant post-infection difference was found.

CDR1 DFQATT and CDR2 SNEGSKA were looked up in the germline V gene (reference sequence). The V and J ends are trimmed by 0 bases and 2 bases, leaving 5 bases between them. Taken from cysteine to phenylalanine, the CDR3 has 12 residues. Just the 36-base CDR3 DNA is kept, in frame starting at base 1. Library creation used 5' RACE. TCRbeta was amplified in two rounds of PCR using Phusion High-Fidelity polymerase, and the primers added sample-specific barcodes. TCRbeta libraries were made through template-switch cDNA synthesis using SMARTScribe reverse transcriptase and a TRBC-specific primer. After barcoding, samples were pooled and then prepared using the NEBNext Ultra DNA Library Prep Kit for Illumina. Sequencing of libraries was performed on an Illumina MiSeq with the MiSeq reagent kit v2, 300 cycles. The source study handled its data this way. Reads were demultiplexed by barcode with Jemultiplexer and were aligned with MiTCR using default parameters. Non-functional sequences were filtered out with VDJtools, and clonotypes were defined by amino acid sequence, with frequencies based on assigned sequence reads. In the clonal space homeostasis analysis, clonotypes were grouped by frequency into over-represented (0.05-1), large, medium and small bins. Clones were called with MiXCR by TCRdb after fastp trimmed the public reads at Q25, and only in-frame beta chains were retained. Merged by CDR3 protein, the rows form single entries marked with the most common genes and DNA. These V and J calls rely on TCRdb rather than the paper's analysis. This sample lists 500 to 650 distinct CDR3 sequences; 38% were detected once. The ten largest clones add up to 60% to 75% of the sample.

The time point label of this sample denotes: after infection, following antibiotic treatment. MAIT cells were defined as Valpha7.2+ CD161+ T cells and identified and sorted by flow cytometry. In a handful of volunteers who developed enteric fever after controlled oral challenge with live Salmonella Paratyphi A, circulating MAIT cell TCRbeta repertoires were profiled over time. MAIT cell samples were contributed by each diagnosed volunteer at pre-infection, mid-infection and post-infection timepoints. A diagnosis of enteric fever was based on Paratyphi A bacteremia and/or a persistent fever above 38 degrees C that lasted longer than 12 hours. Infection was diagnosed in challenged volunteers between day 4 and day 7 after challenge. For RNA extraction, between about 4,500 and 10,000 MAIT cells from each sample were sorted straight into RNAqueous-Micro lysis buffer. Lymphoprep gradient centrifugation was used to isolate peripheral blood mononuclear cells from blood samples and leukocyte cones. Sorting was done on either a BD FACSAria Fusion or a BD FACSAria III sorter.

This TCR was sampled from a person aged 18-70 years who was deliberately infected with Salmonella Paratyphi A in a paratyphoid fever challenge study. The chain links TRBV20-1 with TRBJ2-7; the D gene cannot be resolved reliably. The source material was MAIT cells from blood, sampled at the last sampling point of the challenge study. The bases are TGCAGTGCTAGAGACAAAGCCTACGAGCAGTACTTC. Its product reads: CSARDKAYEQYF.